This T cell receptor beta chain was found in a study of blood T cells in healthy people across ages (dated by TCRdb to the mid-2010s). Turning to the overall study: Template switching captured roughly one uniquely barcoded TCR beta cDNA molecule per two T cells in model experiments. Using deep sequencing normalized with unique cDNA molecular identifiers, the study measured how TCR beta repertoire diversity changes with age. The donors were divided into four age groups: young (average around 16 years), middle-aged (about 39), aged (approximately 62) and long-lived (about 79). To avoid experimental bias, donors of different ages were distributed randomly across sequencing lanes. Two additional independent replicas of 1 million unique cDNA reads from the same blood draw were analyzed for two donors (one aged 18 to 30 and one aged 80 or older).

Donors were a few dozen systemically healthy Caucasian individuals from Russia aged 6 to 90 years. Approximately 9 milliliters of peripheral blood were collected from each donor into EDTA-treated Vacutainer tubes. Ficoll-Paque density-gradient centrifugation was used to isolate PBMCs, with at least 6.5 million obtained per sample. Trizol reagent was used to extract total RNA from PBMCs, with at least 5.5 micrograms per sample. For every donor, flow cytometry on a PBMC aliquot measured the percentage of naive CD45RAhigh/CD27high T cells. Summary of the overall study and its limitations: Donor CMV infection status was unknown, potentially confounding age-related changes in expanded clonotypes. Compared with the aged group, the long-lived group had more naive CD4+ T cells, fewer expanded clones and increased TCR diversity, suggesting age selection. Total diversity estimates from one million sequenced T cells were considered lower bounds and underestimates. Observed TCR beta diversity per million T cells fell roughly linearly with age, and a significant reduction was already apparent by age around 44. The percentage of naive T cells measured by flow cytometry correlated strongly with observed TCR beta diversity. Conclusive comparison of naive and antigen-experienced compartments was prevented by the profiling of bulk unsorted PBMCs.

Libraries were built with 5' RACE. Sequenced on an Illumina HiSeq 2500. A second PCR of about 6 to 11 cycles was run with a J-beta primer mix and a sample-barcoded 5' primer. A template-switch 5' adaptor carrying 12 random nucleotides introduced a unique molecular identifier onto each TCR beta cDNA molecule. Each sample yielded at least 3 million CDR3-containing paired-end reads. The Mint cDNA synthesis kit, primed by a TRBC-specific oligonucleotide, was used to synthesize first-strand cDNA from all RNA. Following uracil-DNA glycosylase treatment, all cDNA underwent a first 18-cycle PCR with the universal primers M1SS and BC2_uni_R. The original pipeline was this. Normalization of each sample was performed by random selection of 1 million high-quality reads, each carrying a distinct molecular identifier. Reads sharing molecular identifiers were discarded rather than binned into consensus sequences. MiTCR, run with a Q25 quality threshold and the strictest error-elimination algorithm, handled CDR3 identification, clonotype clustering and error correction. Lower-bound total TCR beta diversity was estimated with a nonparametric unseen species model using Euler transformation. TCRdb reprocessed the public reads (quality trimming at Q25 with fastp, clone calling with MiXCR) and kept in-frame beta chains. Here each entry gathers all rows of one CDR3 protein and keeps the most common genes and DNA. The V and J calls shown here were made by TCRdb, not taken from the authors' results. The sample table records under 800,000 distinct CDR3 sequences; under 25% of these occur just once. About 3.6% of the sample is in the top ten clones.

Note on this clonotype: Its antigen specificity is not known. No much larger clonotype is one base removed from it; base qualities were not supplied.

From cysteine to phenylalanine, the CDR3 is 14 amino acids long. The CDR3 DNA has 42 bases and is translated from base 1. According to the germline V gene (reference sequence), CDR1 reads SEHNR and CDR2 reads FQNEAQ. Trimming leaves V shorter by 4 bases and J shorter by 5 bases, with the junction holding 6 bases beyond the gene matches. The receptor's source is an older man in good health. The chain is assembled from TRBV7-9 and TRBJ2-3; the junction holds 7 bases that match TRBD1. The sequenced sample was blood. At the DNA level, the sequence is TGTGCCAGCAGCTACACAGGGGTTGGAGATACGCAGTATTTT. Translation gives CASSYTGVGDTQYF.